This entry is about one T cell receptor (beta chain). This specimen belongs to a study of blood T cell repertoires in COVID-19. Study-level information: Samples of COVID-19 (acute and convalescent) were obtained from the United States, Italy and Spain. T cells, B-cell-depleted T cells, or PBMCs supplied cDNA or gDNA.

Per the original data handling: Cell counts per sample came from amplifying reference gene primers. Sequencing used immunoSEQ multiplex PCR; TCRdb keeps in-frame clones, though not all of them. V and J calls and clone size follow that table, whereas D and trimming were derived from the DNA. In the table there are about 220,000 clones, roughly 84% of which are singletons. The sequencing input was peripheral blood. This TCR came from a man aged 50 to 59 who had recovered from COVID-19.

The DNA of the CDR3 is TGTGCTAGTGGTTTGTTGACAGGGGCAAATCAGCCCCAGCATTTT. Encoded protein: CASGLLTGANQPQHF. The chain recombines TRBV12-5 with TRBJ1-5, with 8 nucleotides matching TRBD1. This CDR3 is built from 15 residues. CDR1 LGHNT and CDR2 FRNRAP come from the germline V gene. V was pared by 2 bases and J by 4 bases, with 4 bases of the junction left unmatched.